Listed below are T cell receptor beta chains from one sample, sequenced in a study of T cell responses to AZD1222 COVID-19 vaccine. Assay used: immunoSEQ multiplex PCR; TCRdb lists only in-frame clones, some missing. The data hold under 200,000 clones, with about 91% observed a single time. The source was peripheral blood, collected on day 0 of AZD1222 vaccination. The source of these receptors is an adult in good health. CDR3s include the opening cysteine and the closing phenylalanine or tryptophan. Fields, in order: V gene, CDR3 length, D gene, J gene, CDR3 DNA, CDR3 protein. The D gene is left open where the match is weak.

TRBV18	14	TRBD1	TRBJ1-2	TGTGCCAGCTCACCGGTGGACAGGGTCTGGGGCTACACCTTC	CASSPVDRVWGYTF
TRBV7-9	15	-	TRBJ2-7	TGTGCCAGTCGGAGTGGGGGGCCTTCCTCCTACGAGCAGTACTTC	CASRSGGPSSYEQYF
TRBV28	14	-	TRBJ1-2	TGTGCCAGCATGGAGGTGGGGAGGGTCTATGGCTACACCTTC	CASMEVGRVYGYTF
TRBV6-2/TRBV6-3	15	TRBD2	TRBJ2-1	TGTGCCAGCAGTTACACCCTAGCGGGGGGCCATGAGCAGTTCTTC	CASSYTLAGGHEQFF
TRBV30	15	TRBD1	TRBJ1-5	TGTGCCTGGAGTGGGGGACAGGGAGCAAATCAGCCCCAGCATTTT	CAWSGGQGANQPQHF
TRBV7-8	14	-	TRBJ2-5	TGTGCCAGCAGCGGCCGGGACAAACAAGAGACCCAGTACTTC	CASSGRDKQETQYF
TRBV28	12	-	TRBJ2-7	TGTGCCAGCAGTGCCCCGGGGTTGGGGCAGTACTTC	CASSAPGLGQYF
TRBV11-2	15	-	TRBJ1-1	TGTGCCAGCAGCTTTTGGGAGGGGATGAACACTGAAGCTTTCTTT	CASSFWEGMNTEAFF
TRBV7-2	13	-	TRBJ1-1	TGTGCCAGCAGCTTAGACAGGGTGGCTGAAGCTTTCTTT	CASSLDRVAEAFF
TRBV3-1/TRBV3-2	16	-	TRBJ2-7	TGTGCCAGCAGCCAAGATAGCGCCGCAGTAACCTACGAGCAGTACTTC	CASSQDSAAVTYEQYF